These 30 T cell receptor beta chains were all obtained from the same sample, sequenced in a study of blood T cells in healthy people across ages. A sample-barcoded 5' primer and a J-beta primer mix were used in a second PCR of roughly 7 to 11 cycles. TCRdb recomputed calls from the 5' RACE reads with MiXCR, one row per CDR3 protein. Of over 750,000 distinct CDR3 sequences listed, approximately 25% are singletons. These data also featured in a second study, about T cells of mothers and their children.

The sequencing input was blood. These receptors were taken from a boy younger than 18 in good health.

This chain joins TRBV29-1 and TRBJ2-5; 11 bases are a match to TRBD2. V was pared by 5 bases and J by 1 base, with 9 bases of the junction left unmatched. CDR1 is SQVTM, CDR2 ANQGSEA, per germline. The CDR3 spans 16 residues. The CDR3 DNA reads as TGCAGCGTTTGGGTGACTAGCGGGGCCCTCCAAGAGACCCAGTACTTC. Residues: CSVWVTSGALQETQYF. The full variable domain, with the rest looked up from reference TRBV29-1 and TRBJ2-5, is SAVISQKPSRDICQRGTSLTIQCQVDSQVTMMFWYRQQPGQSLTLIATANQGSEATYESGFVIDKFPISRPNLTFSTLTVSNMSPEDSSIYLCSVWVTSGALQETQYFGPGTRLLVL.

This chain connects TRBV2 to TRBJ1-4; D not resolved. The V gene lost 11 bases and the J gene lost 2 bases, with 18 bases spanning the gap. Germline assignment: CDR1 SNHLY and CDR2 FYNNEI. This CDR3 spans 15 amino acids. The CDR3 DNA sequence: TGTGCCGGCCAGTTTGAAGATTCCACTAATGAAAAACTGTTTTTT. Its translation: CAGQFEDSTNEKLFF.

The V and J genes are TRBV12-3 or TRBV12-4 and TRBJ2-3; 8 nucleotides line up with TRBD2. V lost 2 bases to trimming and J lost 2 bases; unmatched junction nucleotides: 9. CDR3 size: 17 residues. CDR3 residues: CASSLTFSGTNTDTQYF. As DNA, the CDR3 is TGTGCCAGCAGTTTAACGTTTAGCGGGACGAACACAGATACGCAGTATTTT.

In its sample, this clonotype was seen a few times. The genes are TRBV21-1 and TRBJ2-5; the table's D call TRBD1 went unverified against the DNA. TRBV21-1 is a recognized pseudogene. The CDR3 consists of 18 residues. DNA for the CDR3: TGTGCCAGCAGCAAAGTACGGGCGTTAAGACAGGTTCTCGAGACCCAGTACTTC. Translating gives CASSKVRALRQVLETQYF.

The V call is TRBV6-5, the J call TRBJ2-3, with D tentatively TRBD1 (6 bases). The CDR3 has 16 residues. Germline V CDR1 and CDR2: MNHEY, SVGAGI. Between the trimmed V and J ends, which lost 0 bases and 5 bases, there was a span of 15 bases. CDR3 coding DNA: TGTGCCAGCAGTTACTCGATTCCAGGGGCCGGAGATACGCAGTATTTT. This gives the protein CASSYSIPGAGDTQYF.

This clonotype occurred a few times. The chain uses TRBV12-3 or TRBV12-4 and TRBJ2-5; 8 bases are a match to TRBD1. V trimming: 5 bases; J trimming: 6 bases; junction bases outside the gene matches: 11. This CDR3 is 15 amino acids long. DNA for the CDR3: TGTGCCAGCAGTGGGCCCCGGCAGGGGGCGCAGACCCAGTACTTC. Protein product: CASSGPRQGAQTQYF.

This rearrangement joins TRBV20-1 to TRBJ1-5; 7 nucleotides match TRBD1. The trim removed 2 bases at V and 7 bases at J, leaving 5 bases unmatched. This CDR3 has 13 residues. Per the germline V gene, CDR1 is DFQATT and CDR2 is SNEGSKA (reference sequence). The CDR3 region has the DNA TGCAGTGCTAGAAAGGACAGGTCGCAGCCCCAGCATTTT. This translates into CSARKDRSQPQHF.

CDR3 protein: CASSIPLGAGGTDTQYF. In nucleotides, the CDR3 is TGCGCCAGCAGCATACCTCTTGGGGCGGGGGGCACAGATACGCAGTATTTT. The V gene is TRBV5-1, the J gene TRBJ2-3; 7 positions match TRBD2. Germline CDR1 is SGHRS and CDR2 is YFSETQ. The CDR3 loop spans 17 amino acids. The V gene end was trimmed by 4 bases and the J gene end by 1 base; junction bases not matched to a gene: 12.

This clonotype was seen only once. V and J are TRBV15 and TRBJ2-1; D remains unclear. Germline loops: CDR1 LNHNV, CDR2 YYDKDF (reference sequence). The CDR3 sequence is 14 residues long. The germline V and J ends were trimmed by 0 bases and 5 bases, with 8 bases remaining between them. DNA for the CDR3: TGTGCCACCAGCAGAGATAGGATAGACAATGAGCAGTTCTTC. Protein: CATSRDRIDNEQFF.

This chain links TRBV20-1 with TRBJ1-3; D ambiguous. Looked up from germline, CDR1 is DFQATT and CDR2 is SNEGSKA (reference sequence). V was shortened by 2 bases and J by 2 bases, with 10 bases between the two germline ends. The CDR3 is 14 residues long. This CDR3 is CSARRGATGNTIYF. The CDR3 nucleotides are TGCAGTGCTAGACGGGGAGCGACTGGAAACACCATATATTTT.

The chain links TRBV6-5 to TRBJ1-4; D unclear. The CDR3 loop spans 17 amino acids. Trimming removed 0 bases at V and 4 bases at J, with 15 bases between. Germline V gene lookup returns CDR1 MNHEY and CDR2 SVGAGI. The DNA of the CDR3 is TGTGCCAGCAGTTACTCGATTTACGCGGCGAATAATGAAAAACTGTTTTTT. Its protein is CASSYSIYAANNEKLFF.

This clonotype occurred a few times. J is TRBJ1-1 and V is TRBV29-1; D might be TRBD1 (5 bases). Trimming took 2 bases from V and 1 from J, leaving 8 bases between them. Germline-derived CDR1 and CDR2 are SQVTM and ANQGSEA. This CDR3 is 13 amino acids long. CDR3 sequence (DNA): TGCAGCGTTGAAAAGGGGCAGAACACTGAAGCTTTCTTT. Its protein product is CSVEKGQNTEAFF.

This chain uses TRBV2 with TRBJ2-5; TRBD1 is a possible D gene (7 bases). In germline, CDR1 is SNHLY, CDR2 FYNNEI. The ends were cut back, 4 bases at V and 3 bases at J, with 15 bases in the middle. This CDR3 has 15 residues. CDR3 DNA: TGTGCCAGCAGTGTAAGGGGGGACAGTGAAGAGACCCAGTACTTC. It is translated as CASSVRGDSEETQYF. The full variable domain, rest sourced from reference TRBV2 and TRBJ2-5, is EPEVTQTPSHQVTQMGQEVILRCVPISNHLYFYWYRQILGQKVEFLVSFYNNEISEKSEIFDDQFSVERPDGSNFTLKIRSTKLEDSAMYFCASSVRGDSEETQYFGPGTRLLVL.

The chain has TRBV15 and TRBJ2-7; a weak D match, TRBD1 (5 bases). The length of the CDR3 is 13 residues. V was clipped by 5 bases and J by 4 bases, with 12 bases between them. CDR1 and CDR2 (germline): LNHNV, YYDKDF (reference sequence). The CDR3 is CATSGTGQYEQYF. In DNA form, the CDR3 reads TGTGCCACCAGCGGCACAGGTCAGTACGAGCAGTACTTC.

This chain links TRBV7-3 with TRBJ1-1; 9 nucleotides agree with TRBD1. Unmatched junction bases numbered 8, after V lost 4 bases and J lost 5 bases. Per germline, CDR1 SGHTA and CDR2 FQGTGA. The CDR3 loop spans 15 amino acids. This CDR3 is CASSYETGGSTEAFF. The CDR3 DNA follows: TGTGCCAGCAGCTATGAGACAGGGGGAAGTACTGAAGCTTTCTTT. The full variable domain, rest sourced from reference TRBV7-3 and TRBJ1-1, is GAGVSQTPSNKVTEKGKYVELRCDPISGHTALYWYRQSLGQGPEFLIYFQGTGAADDSGLPNDRFFAVRPEGSVSTLKIQRTERGDSAVYLCASSYETGGSTEAFFGQGTRLTVV.

This clonotype was detected only a few times. The chain joins TRBV29-1 to TRBJ2-1; perhaps TRBD2 as D (6 bases). Trimming took 3 bases from V and 7 from J, leaving 13 bases between them. The CDR3 totals 13 residues. Germline CDR1 SQVTM, CDR2 ANQGSEA. The CDR3, as DNA: TGCAGCGTTGAGGGTGTAGCGGCAAATGAGCAGTTCTTC. Its protein product is CSVEGVAANEQFF.

The rearrangement links TRBV28 to TRBJ1-1; TRBD1 is a possible D gene (6 bases). In germline, CDR1 is MDHEN, CDR2 SYDVKM. This CDR3 region has 16 residues. V lost 2 bases, J lost 0 bases, and 13 bases lay in between. CDR3 nucleotides: TGTGCCAGCAGTTTACCTGGACAGCTTCTGAACACTGAAGCTTTCTTT. It is translated as CASSLPGQLLNTEAFF.

This chain links TRBV28 with TRBJ2-3; D unclear. V lost 6 bases, J lost 2 bases, and 12 bases lay in between. In germline, CDR1 is MDHEN, CDR2 SYDVKM. The CDR3 is 14 amino acids. The CDR3 DNA follows: TGTGCCAGCAGACGGTGGGGAAACACAGATACGCAGTATTTT. Translating gives CASRRWGNTDTQYF.

The sample holds a few counts of this clonotype. The chain recombines TRBV12-3 or TRBV12-4 with TRBJ2-5; maybe TRBD1 (6 bases). The length of the CDR3 is 15 residues. V was clipped by 4 bases and J by 0 bases, with 12 bases between them. This CDR3 is CASSSPRGYQETQYF. The CDR3 DNA reads as TGTGCCAGCAGTTCGCCCAGGGGTTACCAAGAGACCCAGTACTTC.

This chain joins TRBV3-1 and TRBJ2-5, with D tentatively TRBD2 (6 bases). Germline V gives CDR1 LGHDT, CDR2 YNNKEL (reference sequence). The CDR3 sequence is 17 residues long. V gave up 0 bases and J gave up 2 bases, with 16 bases separating them. This CDR3 reads CASSQDLGGAFQETQYF. CDR3 nucleotides: TGTGCCAGCAGCCAAGATCTTGGCGGGGCGTTTCAAGAGACCCAGTACTTC.

The sample holds a few counts of this clonotype. The chain combines TRBV19 with TRBJ1-5; D not resolved. Germline loops: CDR1 LNHDA, CDR2 SQIVND (reference sequence). The V gene lost 8 bases and the J gene lost 7 bases, with 15 bases spanning the gap. The CDR3 contains 13 residues. The CDR3 here is CASLVSPGQPQHF. CDR3 nucleotide sequence: TGTGCCAGTCTCGTATCGCCCGGCCAGCCCCAGCATTTT.

V is TRBV11-2 and J is TRBJ2-5; 8 bases match TRBD1. Matching the DNA end better, TRBJ2-7 makes the J call doubtful. CDR3 length equals 14 residues. Per the germline V gene, CDR1 is SGHAT and CDR2 is FQNNGV. The CDR3 is CASSFQGADYEQYF. In DNA form, the CDR3 reads TGTGCCAGCAGCTTTCAGGGGGCAGACTACGAGCAGTACTTC.

This chain connects TRBV14 to TRBJ1-1; tentatively, D is TRBD1 (5 bases). Germline lookup yields CDR1 SGHDN and CDR2 FVKESK. CDR3 length: 13 amino acids. Trimming shortened V by 1 base and J by 10 bases, and 13 bases separated the two germline ends. Here the CDR3 DNA reads TGTGCCAGCAGCCAAGCAGGGTCGGAGAGAGCTTTCTTT. Protein sequence: CASSQAGSERAFF. Supplemented by reference TRBV14 and TRBJ1-1, the full variable domain reads EAGVTQFPSHSVIEKGQTVTLRCDPISGHDNLYWYRRVMGKEIKFLLHFVKESKQDESGMPNNRFLAERTGGTYSTLKVQPAELEDSGVYFCASSQAGSERAFFGQGTRLTVV.

V is TRBV7-6 and J is TRBJ2-2; D not certain. The ends were cut back, 1 base at V and 6 bases at J, with 12 bases in the middle. Germline CDR1 SGHVS, CDR2 FNYEAQ. This CDR3 region has 15 residues. The CDR3 reads CASSLGQRWAGELFF. CDR3 coding DNA: TGTGCCAGCAGCTTAGGGCAGAGGTGGGCCGGGGAGCTGTTTTTT.

The V and J genes are TRBV7-9 and TRBJ2-6; TRBD1 or TRBD2 may be the D gene (5 bases each). V lost 2 bases and J 2 bases, leaving 10 bases between the germline ends. Germline-derived CDR1 and CDR2 are SEHNR and FQNEAQ (reference sequence). This CDR3 is 16 amino acids long. As DNA, the CDR3 is TGTGCCAGCAGCTTATTGTTGGGGGCTGGGGCCAACGTCCTGACTTTC. It yields the protein CASSLLLGAGANVLTF.

J is TRBJ2-5 and V is TRBV3-1; D may be TRBD1 (6 bases). The CDR3 runs to 15 residues. The V end was cut by 2 bases, the J end by 1 base, with 11 bases between. CDR1 is LGHDT and CDR2 is YNNKEL in the germline V gene (reference sequence). DNA of the CDR3: TGTGCCAGCAGCCAAATACAGGGTTTCCAAGAGACCCAGTACTTC. Its translation: CASSQIQGFQETQYF.

This clonotype was seen a few times. The V call is TRBV29-1, the J call TRBJ2-7; D remains ambiguous. Trimming left V 4 bases short and J 1 base short, with 20 bases between. Germline V gene sequence: CDR1 SQVTM, CDR2 ANQGSEA. The CDR3 consists of 16 residues. CDR3: CSVVISFGVGSYEQYF. In DNA, the CDR3 is TGCAGCGTTGTAATTTCGTTTGGTGTGGGGTCCTACGAGCAGTACTTC.

The chain recombines TRBV20-1 with TRBJ2-1, with 7 nucleotides matching TRBD1. Gene TRBJ2-5 matches the end of the DNA better, so the J call may be wrong. This CDR3 contains 13 residues. In germline, CDR1 is DFQATT, CDR2 SNEGSKA (reference sequence). The CDR3 nucleotides are TGCAGTGCCGTACTAGGGGGCCGCGAGACCCAGTACTTC. Translated, it gives CSAVLGGRETQYF.

This sequence joins TRBV11-2 and TRBJ2-1; tentative D call: TRBD1 (6 bases). Germline CDR1 is SGHAT and CDR2 is FQNNGV. V gave up 7 bases and J gave up 2 bases, with 15 bases separating them. The CDR3 is 15 residues long. CDR3 loop: CASNLVGGPYNEQFF. The CDR3 DNA is TGTGCCAGCAACCTCGTAGGGGGTCCCTACAATGAGCAGTTCTTC.

CDR3 sequence reads: CASSTPALDHDEQYF. The CDR3, as DNA: TGTGCCAGCAGCACCCCGGCCTTAGACCACGACGAGCAGTACTTC. This chain links TRBV11-2 with TRBJ2-5; D uncertain. With the DNA end fitting TRBJ2-7 better, the J assignment may be wrong. In germline, CDR1 is SGHAT, CDR2 FQNNGV. This CDR3 region has 15 residues.